These T cell receptor beta chains were read from a single sample in a study of shared clonotypes between healthy human individuals. The repertoire was sequenced with immunoSEQ multiplex PCR; TCRdb's copy has only in-frame clones and lacks some. Of approximately 330,000 clones listed, less than 75% were seen once; the top ten hold about 10%. Sequencing used memory CD4+ T cells sorted from blood. Source of these receptors: a man aged 25-40 years in good health. Each CDR3 is given with its conserved first and last residue. D genes are given only for firm matches. Clone size is stated in some rows and not others, as once, few, many or a class when expanded.

d_call j_call v_call clone_size cdr3_nt cdr3_aa
TRBD1 TRBJ1-5 TRBV7-2 NA TGTGCCAGCAGCTTAGGACAGGGAGGGGGCCCAGGTGGAGCCCAGCATTTT CASSLGQGGGPGGAQHF
TRBD1 TRBJ2-7 TRBV11-2 NA TGTGCCAGCAGCTTAGTACCCACCCTCCGACAGGGCGAGCAGTACTTC CASSLVPTLRQGEQYF
TRBD2 TRBJ2-1 TRBV9 NA TGTGCCAGCAGCGTAGGTAGCGGGAAAGTTTTGGAGCAGTTCTTC CASSVGSGKVLEQFF
NA TRBJ2-2 TRBV6-5 NA TGTGCCAGCAGTTACAGGGGGCGCGGGGTCGGGGAGCTGTTTTTT CASSYRGRGVGELFF
NA TRBJ1-1 TRBV5-1 NA TGCGCCAGCAGAGGTACCGTCAGTGGGACTGAAGCTTTCTTT CASRGTVSGTEAFF
TRBD1 TRBJ1-3 TRBV10-3 NA TGTGCCATCAGTGAGTCGAGAGGGACAGATGGAAACACCATATATTTT CAISESRGTDGNTIYF
NA TRBJ1-2 TRBV7-2 NA TGTGCCAGCACCATCCGGAGTAGCCCACTGGGCTATGGCTACACCTTC CASTIRSSPLGYGYTF
NA TRBJ1-1 TRBV30 NA TGTGCCTGGCGTTTGACCGTTACACCTTATGGGGCTTTCTTT CAWRLTVTPYGAFF
TRBD1 TRBJ2-5 TRBV5-1 NA TGCGCCAGCAGCCGTACTACAGGGGGCGGGGAGACCCAGTACTTC CASSRTTGGGETQYF
NA TRBJ2-3 TRBV19 many TGTGCCACTAGCACTCCGGGCCACAGCGGAGATACGCAGTATTTT CATSTPGHSGDTQYF
NA TRBJ2-2 TRBV27 NA TGTGCCAGCAGTTTAAGGTGGCAGGGGAGGAACACCGGGGAGCTGTTTTTT CASSLRWQGRNTGELFF
TRBD1 TRBJ1-5 TRBV19 NA TGTGCCAGTACGGGACAGGGTAGTTTTGGAGGTCAGCCCCAGCATTTT CASTGQGSFGGQPQHF
NA TRBJ1-3 TRBV7-9 few TGTGCCAGCAGCCGGGGATCCCTAGGAAACACCATATATTTT CASSRGSLGNTIYF
TRBD2 TRBJ2-1 TRBV5-6 NA TGTGCCAGCAGCAAGCCGGGACTAGCGGGAGGCCTCTACAATGAGCAGTTCTTC CASSKPGLAGGLYNEQFF
TRBD2 TRBJ2-1 TRBV7-7 NA TGTGCCAGCAGCCCGGGAGGAGGGAATGAGCAGTTCTTC CASSPGGGNEQFF
TRBD2 TRBJ2-7 TRBV2 NA TGTGCCAGCGAAGTTTTACGACTAGCGGGAGTGGGTGAGCAGTACTTC CASEVLRLAGVGEQYF
TRBD1 TRBJ2-5 TRBV6-1 NA TGTGCCAGCAGTGAGCAGGGGGCAAAAGAGACCCAGTACTTC CASSEQGAKETQYF
TRBD2 TRBJ2-2 TRBV18 once TGTGCCAGCTCACCTTTACTAGCGAAGAACACCGGGGAGCTGTTTTTT CASSPLLAKNTGELFF
NA TRBJ2-2 TRBV5-5 once TGTGCCAGCAGCTCTGCTATACAATCGAACACCGGGGAGCTGTTTTTT CASSSAIQSNTGELFF
NA TRBJ2-3 TRBV10-3 once TGTGCCATCAGGACATTCCCCGGCACAGATACGCAGTATTTT CAIRTFPGTDTQYF
NA TRBJ1-5 TRBV30 once TGTGCCGCGTCGGCACAGATCAATCAGCCCCAGCATTTT CAASAQINQPQHF
NA TRBJ1-2 TRBV23-1 NA TGCGCCAGTATCAGCCAGGGGTGGTCCTATGGCTACACCTTC CASISQGWSYGYTF
NA TRBJ2-7 TRBV5-6 NA TGTGCCAGCAATAAGGGAGGCTACGAGCAGTACTTC CASNKGGYEQYF
TRBD1 TRBJ1-6 TRBV30 NA TGTGCCTGGAGTTTCGACAGGGATTCACCCCTCCACTTT CAWSFDRDSPLHF
NA TRBJ1-1 TRBV19 NA TGTGCCAGTATGGTCAGTGTGAACACTGAAGCTTTCTTT CASMVSVNTEAFF
TRBD1 TRBJ2-7 TRBV5-4 once TGTGCCAGCAGAGCCGGGACAGATGAACTTAACGAGCAGTACTTC CASRAGTDELNEQYF
NA TRBJ2-1 TRBV28 few TGTGCCACTACGCTCTACAATGAGCAGTTCTTC CATTLYNEQFF
TRBD2 TRBJ2-7 TRBV27 NA TGTGCCAGCAGTTTCCGAGCGGGAGCCCCCGAGCAGTACTTC CASSFRAGAPEQYF
NA TRBJ2-7 TRBV15 NA TGTGCCACCAGCAGAGATAAAGGGATTCGCTCCTACGAGCAGTACTTC CATSRDKGIRSYEQYF
NA TRBJ1-1 TRBV5-5 NA TGTGCCAGCAGCTCTCTAGGACTTGGTGAAGCTTTCTTT CASSSLGLGEAFF
NA TRBJ2-1 TRBV10-3 few TGTGCCATCAACCGACAGGGGAGGGAGGGTGAGCAGTTCTTC CAINRQGREGEQFF
TRBD2 TRBJ2-7 TRBV4-2 NA TGTGCCAGCAGCCCTCTAGCGGGAACCTCCTACGAGCAGTACTTC CASSPLAGTSYEQYF
TRBD1 TRBJ2-7 TRBV28 NA TGTGCCAGCAGACTTAAGACAGGGATAGGCTACGAGCAGTACTTC CASRLKTGIGYEQYF
TRBD2 TRBJ2-5 TRBV28 few TGTGCCAGCAGGACCCGACTAGCGGGTCTCCAAGAGACCCAGTACTTC CASRTRLAGLQETQYF
NA TRBJ2-7 TRBV2 NA TGTGCCAGCAGTGAAGCAAAGGTCTCCTACGAGCAGTACTTC CASSEAKVSYEQYF
NA TRBJ2-3 TRBV20-1 few TGCAGTGCCGCAAGGGGAGATACGCAGTATTTT CSAARGDTQYF
NA TRBJ2-7 TRBV7-9 NA TGTGCCAGCAGCTTACCCGGGCCGACCCCGTACGAGCAGTACTTC CASSLPGPTPYEQYF
TRBD2 TRBJ2-3 TRBV7-8 NA TGTGCCAGCAGCTTAGGACTAGCCCCCTCTAGCACAGATACGCAGTATTTT CASSLGLAPSSTDTQYF
NA TRBJ2-2 TRBV9 NA TGTGCCAGCAGCGTAGCGGGCCTGAACACCGGGGAGCTGTTTTTT CASSVAGLNTGELFF
TRBD1 TRBJ2-3 TRBV29-1 NA TGCAGCGTGGGCGACAGGGGAGATACGCAGTATTTT CSVGDRGDTQYF
NA TRBJ1-1 TRBV19 few TGTGCCAGTAGTATAGGAGGGATCTCTGAAGCTTTCTTT CASSIGGISEAFF
TRBD1 TRBJ2-1 TRBV2 NA TGTGCCAGCAGTTGGGACAGGGGAGGTTACAATGAGCAGTTCTTC CASSWDRGGYNEQFF
NA TRBJ2-7 TRBV6-1 NA TGTGCCAGCAGTGTCAGGGGCTCCTACGAGCAGTACTTC CASSVRGSYEQYF
NA TRBJ2-7 TRBV18 NA TGTGCCAGCTCACTGGCCCCCAGCAGGCTAGAGTACGAGCAGTACTTC CASSLAPSRLEYEQYF
TRBD1 TRBJ1-1 TRBV10-3 NA TGTGCCATCAGTGGGGACAGTTTGAACACTGAAGCTTTCTTT CAISGDSLNTEAFF
NA TRBJ1-1 TRBV18 NA TGTGCCAGCTCACCACCCTCCGGGGCGCTTGGTAGCACTGAAGCTTTCTTT CASSPPSGALGSTEAFF
NA TRBJ1-3 TRBV30 NA TGTGCCTGGAAACCCAGCCCGGGACCTGGAAACACCATATATTTT CAWKPSPGPGNTIYF
NA TRBJ2-6 TRBV7-3 NA TGTGCCAGCAGCTTACTCCATTCTGGGGCCAACGTCCTGACTTTC CASSLLHSGANVLTF
NA TRBJ1-1 TRBV5-1 NA TGCGCCAGCAGCTCAGGGCCCCCCCGGAACACTGAAGCTTTCTTT CASSSGPPRNTEAFF